The present T cell receptor beta chain was sequenced within a study of blood T cell repertoires in COVID-19. Turning to the study itself: From the United States, Italy and Spain came samples of acute and convalescent COVID-19. PBMCs, B-cell-depleted T cells, or T cells provided the cDNA or gDNA that made up the material.

In the original processing: Using reference gene primer amplification, nucleated cell counts were estimated. Produced via immunoSEQ multiplex PCR; TCRdb's table is partial and in-frame only. The V and J calls and clone size are taken from that table; D and trimming were inferred from the DNA. The data show 85,000 to 110,000 clones, with roughly nine tenths seen just once and under 20% held by the top ten. Looked up from germline, CDR1 is MNHEY and CDR2 is SVGAGI. Trimming took off 6 bases at V and 7 bases at J, with 13 bases between the two ends. The CDR3 runs 13 residues. The rearrangement uses TRBV6-5 and TRBJ2-1, with D possibly being TRBD2 (5 bases). This clonotype originated in a woman aged 80 or over in a cohort sampled during active COVID-19. The sample taken for sequencing was peripheral blood. CDR3 region: CASRVHSGNEQFF. CDR3 bases: TGTGCCAGCAGGGTACACTCGGGGAATGAGCAGTTCTTC.